These T cell receptor beta chains were read from a single sample in a study of cytomegalovirus exposure and HLA in healthy donors. Sequencing was performed with immunoSEQ multiplex PCR; in TCRdb, only in-frame clones are kept and a portion is missing. The data show over 100,000 clones, with 70% to 80% seen just once and roughly 1.8% held by the top ten. The source material was PBMCs. These receptors all stem from a female donor in good health and CMV-seropositive. The CDR3 runs from the conserved cysteine through the conserved F or W. D genes are given only for firm matches. The size field is filled for only some rows; it gives once, few, many or a size class.

TRBJ2-7	TRBV25-1	.	TRBD1	TGTGCCAGCAGTTCCCCAGTGGGACAGAGAGAGCAGTACTTC	CASSSPVGQREQYF
TRBJ1-4	TRBV6-6	.	TRBD1	TGTGCCAGCAGTTACCGAAGGACAGGGCTTGGAGAAAAACTGTTTTTT	CASSYRRTGLGEKLFF
TRBJ2-5	TRBV7-9	.	.	TGTGCCAGCAGCTTAGCGCAAGGACAGACTAAAGAGACCCAGTACTTC	CASSLAQGQTKETQYF
TRBJ2-7	TRBV6-5	.	TRBD1	TGTGCCAGCAGCAGTTGGACAGGGGGAGACGAGCAGTACTTC	CASSSWTGGDEQYF
TRBJ1-1	TRBV10-2	.	.	TGCGCCAGTTCACCCCAGGGTGTCACTGAAGCTTTCTTT	CASSPQGVTEAFF
TRBJ2-1	TRBV5-6	few	.	TGTGCCAGCAGCTTGATAGGAGGGCTAGCCGATGAGCAGTTCTTC	CASSLIGGLADEQFF
TRBJ2-2	TRBV19	.	.	TGTGCCAGTAGTTCTAGGCACTCGAACACCGGGGAGCTGTTTTTT	CASSSRHSNTGELFF
TRBJ1-2	TRBV11-2	.	.	TGTGCCAGCAGCTTAGTGACAGACCTCTATGGCTACACCTTC	CASSLVTDLYGYTF
TRBJ2-7	TRBV2	.	.	TGTGCCAGCAGTGTGGACTTCCGCTACGAGCAGTACTTC	CASSVDFRYEQYF
TRBJ2-7	TRBV2	few	TRBD1	TGTGCCAGCAGTGAAGAGACAGGGTTCCTCTGGGGGCAGTACTTC	CASSEETGFLWGQYF
TRBJ2-7	TRBV11-1	few	.	TGTGCCAGCAGCCGGAGACGGCCTCCCTACGAGCAGTACTTC	CASSRRRPPYEQYF
TRBJ1-2	TRBV5-4	.	TRBD1	TGTGCCAGCAGCTTGCTTGGGACAGGGAAGCGGGGCTACACCTTC	CASSLLGTGKRGYTF
TRBJ2-3	TRBV5-1	few	TRBD1	TGCGCCAGCAGCTCCCGGACAGGGGCAGGGGGCGCAGATACGCAGTATTTT	CASSSRTGAGGADTQYF
TRBJ2-3	TRBV29-1	.	TRBD1	TGCAGCGTTCGGGACAGGGGGTTGGGAGATACGCAGTATTTT	CSVRDRGLGDTQYF
TRBJ2-5	TRBV7-2	.	TRBD1	TGTGCCAGCAGCCACTTACCGGGTACAGGGGGCCAAGAGACCCAGTACTTC	CASSHLPGTGGQETQYF
TRBJ2-7	TRBV6-1	.	.	TGTGCCAGCGGGTTGTCGGTAGGAGACGAGCAGTACTTC	CASGLSVGDEQYF
TRBJ1-1	TRBV2	.	TRBD1	TGTGCCAGCAGTGAAGAGACAGGGGTGGGAGCTTTCTTT	CASSEETGVGAFF
TRBJ2-1	TRBV5-1	few	.	TGCGCCAGCAGTCTAGGGAGCTCCTACAATGAGCAGTTCTTC	CASSLGSSYNEQFF
TRBJ1-5	TRBV5-1	.	TRBD1	TGCGCCAGCAGCTTTGGGACAGGGGACCAGCCCCAGCATTTT	CASSFGTGDQPQHF
TRBJ1-1	TRBV9	.	.	TGTGCCAGCACTCCCGGGGTCTTGAACACTGAAGCTTTCTTT	CASTPGVLNTEAFF
TRBJ1-5	TRBV7-2	few	TRBD1	TGTGCCAGCAGCCCAGACAGGGTCCCTCATCAGCCCCAGCATTTT	CASSPDRVPHQPQHF
TRBJ2-1	TRBV6-6	.	TRBD1	TGTGCCAGCAGTCACGACAGGGTCGACAATGAGCAGTTCTTC	CASSHDRVDNEQFF
TRBJ1-3	TRBV2	.	TRBD1	TGTGCCAGCAGTGAACGACAGGGCTCTGGAAACACCATATATTTT	CASSERQGSGNTIYF
TRBJ2-1	TRBV30	once	.	TGTGCCTGGAGCCTTGGACTGGCGTACAATGAGCAGTTCTTC	CAWSLGLAYNEQFF
TRBJ1-5	TRBV5-4	.	TRBD1	TGTGCCAGCAGCGTAGGACAGGGCAGTCAGCCCCAGCATTTT	CASSVGQGSQPQHF
TRBJ1-1	TRBV5-5	.	.	TGTGCCAGCAGCCTGCATGAGGGCCTTTACACTGAAGCTTTCTTT	CASSLHEGLYTEAFF
TRBJ2-1	TRBV4-1	once	TRBD2	TGCGCCAGCAGCCTTCGACTAGCGGCGTCCTACAATGAGCAGTTCTTC	CASSLRLAASYNEQFF
TRBJ2-2	TRBV6-4	few	.	TGTGCCAACCAAGACAGCGATGCGGACACCGGGGAGCTGTTTTTT	CANQDSDADTGELFF
TRBJ2-7	TRBV7-2	.	.	TGTGCCAGCAGCTTACAGAGGGGGTTCGGGGAGCAGTACTTC	CASSLQRGFGEQYF
TRBJ2-7	TRBV18	.	TRBD1	TGTGCCAGCTCACGAGGGGACAGTCTATACGAGCAGTACTTC	CASSRGDSLYEQYF
TRBJ1-2	TRBV19	once	.	TGTGCCAGTAGCCGGGGGGCTAACTATGGCTACACCTTC	CASSRGANYGYTF
TRBJ2-7	TRBV6-1	few	.	TGTGCCAGCAGCCGAGAACCTAGCCACGAGCAGTACTTC	CASSREPSHEQYF
TRBJ2-7	TRBV10-3	.	TRBD2	TGTGCCATCAGGGGGAGTTTGCGGGAGGGCGAGCAGTACTTC	CAIRGSLREGEQYF
TRBJ1-1	TRBV11-2	few	TRBD1	TGTGCCAGCAGCCCCCGAAACACAGGGGGCGCTGAAGCTTTCTTT	CASSPRNTGGAEAFF
TRBJ2-1	TRBV27	.	TRBD2	TGTGCCAGCAGTTTCCTCGGGGGAGGGGTTGAGCAGTTCTTC	CASSFLGGGVEQFF
TRBJ2-5	TRBV11-2	once	.	TGTGCCAGCAGCCAAGGACTGTCAGCCTACTTC	CASSQGLSAYF
TRBJ2-3	TRBV6-1	.	TRBD1	TGTGCCGGGACAGGGGGCGAAAATACGCAGTATTTT	CAGTGGENTQYF
TRBJ1-1	TRBV14	.	.	TGTGCCAGCAGCCAAGTTTCAGGGATTGACACTGAAGCTTTCTTT	CASSQVSGIDTEAFF
TRBJ2-3	TRBV7-9	.	.	TGTGCCAGCAGTTACACAGATACGCAGTATTTT	CASSYTDTQYF
TRBJ2-1	TRBV7-2	.	.	TGTGCCAGCTGTAGTGGAGGAATCGATGAGCAGTTCTTC	CASCSGGIDEQFF
TRBJ1-1	TRBV18	.	TRBD1	TGTGCCAGCTCACCGACGCCAGGGGGCCCTGAAGCTTTCTTT	CASSPTPGGPEAFF
TRBJ2-6	TRBV7-3	.	.	TGTGCCAGCAGCTTAAGGGCCCCAGGCGGCAGGGTCTCTGGGGCCAACGTCCTGACTTTC	CASSLRAPGGRVSGANVLTF
TRBJ2-7	TRBV7-9	.	.	TGTGCCAGCCTCCCACAGCCGGGGTCGGTCGAGCAGTACTTC	CASLPQPGSVEQYF
TRBJ1-6	TRBV5-3	.	.	TGTGCCAGAAGCTTGGTTCTGGGGCCGGATAATTCACCCCTCCACTTT	CARSLVLGPDNSPLHF
TRBJ2-5	TRBV6-5	.	TRBD1	TGTGCCAGCAGTTACGGGACAGATGATCAAGAGACCCAGTACTTC	CASSYGTDDQETQYF
TRBJ2-4	TRBV6-4	.	TRBD1	TGTGCCAGCAGTCGAAGGGACAGAATAGCCAAAAACATTCAGTACTTC	CASSRRDRIAKNIQYF
TRBJ1-1	TRBV4-1	.	TRBD1	TGCGCCAGCAGCCCAAAAGCCCAGGGACAGGGGATCACTGAAGCTTTCTTT	CASSPKAQGQGITEAFF
TRBJ1-2	TRBV7-2	once	.	TGTGCCAGCAGCCCCAAACGGGGGAACCTGGGGGGCTACACCTTC	CASSPKRGNLGGYTF
TRBJ2-5	TRBV29-1	.	.	TGCAGCGTGGAAACAGGCAGGGTGTACTTC	CSVETGRVYF
TRBJ2-7	TRBV7-9	.	.	TGTGCCAGCAGCTTACTGTGGGCGTACGAGCAGTACTTC	CASSLLWAYEQYF
TRBJ2-7	TRBV6-1	.	TRBD2	TGTGCCAGCAGTGAACCCGGGACTAGCGGGCGCACCTACGAGCAGTACTTC	CASSEPGTSGRTYEQYF
TRBJ2-5	TRBV2	.	TRBD2	TGTGCCAGCAGTGAAGCACCACTAGCGGGGGGGCCTGAGACCCAGTACTTC	CASSEAPLAGGPETQYF
TRBJ2-7	TRBV7-9	once	.	TGTGCCAGCAGCATGAGCATTTACGAGCAGTACTTC	CASSMSIYEQYF